This entry lists 17 T cell receptor beta chains sequenced from one sample in a study of blood T cell repertoires in COVID-19. Here immunoSEQ multiplex PCR was the method, and the copy in TCRdb shows in-frame clones only, minus some. The repertoire has over 250,000 clones, roughly 89% of them found once; the top ten carry 2% to 2.5%. Sequencing used peripheral blood. Receptor source: a man aged 45-60 years with acute or convalescent COVID-19.

The rearrangement uses TRBV13 and TRBJ2-5; maybe TRBD2 (7 bases). This CDR3 is 19 amino acids long. From germline, CDR1 is PRHDT and CDR2 FYEKMQ (reference sequence). V was shortened by 5 bases and J by 2 bases, with 27 bases between the two germline ends. CDR3 nucleotide sequence: TGTGCCAGCAGCCCGGCTGTCTATCCAGGGGAGGGCCCGCAAGAGACCCAGTACTTC. Its translation: CASSPAVYPGEGPQETQYF.

The chain has TRBV6-5 and TRBJ1-1; D unresolved. The CDR3 contains 14 residues. Germline V lookup: CDR1 MNHEY, CDR2 SVGAGI. Trimming stripped 2 bases from V and 4 bases from J, with 11 bases between. This CDR3 is CASSYGWASTEAFF. The CDR3 region has the DNA TGTGCCAGCAGTTACGGGTGGGCGAGCACTGAAGCTTTCTTT.

Note on this clone: Other DNA variants within this sample encode the same CDR3. This chain links TRBV6-5 with TRBJ1-2; 7 nucleotides match TRBD1. CDR3 length: 11 amino acids. Germline trimming cut 8 bases from V and 7 bases from J; bases unmatched to any gene: 4. The germline CDR1 and CDR2 sequences are MNHEY and SVGAGI. This CDR3 is CASGQGGGYTF. The CDR3 nucleotides read TGTGCCAGCGGGCAGGGGGGTGGCTACACCTTC.

This chain uses TRBV29-1 with TRBJ1-5; D remains unclear. Germline-derived CDR1 and CDR2 are SQVTM and ANQGSEA. This CDR3 is built from 13 residues. V lost 7 bases to trimming and J lost 5 bases, with 15 bases between them. The CDR3 loop reads CSATGRRDQPQHF. CDR3 sequence (DNA): TGCAGCGCAACGGGTCGGAGGGATCAGCCCCAGCATTTT. Using reference TRBV29-1 and TRBJ1-5 for the parts outside the CDR3, the full variable domain is SAVISQKPSRDICQRGTSLTIQCQVDSQVTMMFWYRQQPGQSLTLIATANQGSEATYESGFVIDKFPISRPNLTFSTLTVSNMSPEDSSIYLCSATGRRDQPQHFGDGTRLSIL.

The DNA for the CDR3 is TGTGCCTGGAGAAAACAGGGCAATCAGCCCCAGCATTTT. Its translation: CAWRKQGNQPQHF. This sequence joins TRBV30 and TRBJ1-5; weak D call: TRBD1 (5 bases). Germline V gene sequence: CDR1 GTSNPN, CDR2 SVGIG (reference sequence). There are 13 residues in the CDR3. Trimming stripped 3 bases from V and 2 bases from J, with 8 bases between.

The gene calls are TRBV6-5 and TRBJ2-7; TRBD2 matches at 10 bases. The CDR3 sequence is 15 residues long. CDR1 MNHEY and CDR2 SVGAGI come from the germline V gene. V shed 6 bases, J shed 2 bases, and the junction held 7 bases outside the gene matches. The CDR3, as DNA: TGTGCCAGCAGGAACCTAGCGGGGGCCACCTACGAGCAGTACTTC. Translated, it gives CASRNLAGATYEQYF.

The chain combines TRBV12-3 or TRBV12-4 with TRBJ1-1; tentatively, D is TRBD1 (5 bases). This CDR3 comprises 12 residues. V lost 2 bases, J lost 11 bases, and 12 bases lay in between. CDR3 DNA: TGTGCCAGCAGTTTAAAGAGACAGTGGGCTTTCTTT. This translates into CASSLKRQWAFF.

This chain uses TRBV29-1 with TRBJ2-5; 7 nucleotides line up with TRBD1. Looked up from germline, CDR1 is SQVTM and CDR2 is ANQGSEA. Trimming took 6 bases from V and 1 from J; bases not matched to a gene: 11. The CDR3 loop spans 15 amino acids. This CDR3 reads CSVQQGPTFQETQYF. As DNA, the CDR3 is TGCAGCGTCCAACAGGGGCCCACATTCCAAGAGACCCAGTACTTC.

The rearrangement uses TRBV2 and TRBJ2-5; 9 bases agree with TRBD1. Trimming removed 5 bases from V and 4 bases from J; junction bases left unmatched: 8. The CDR3 contains 15 residues. Germline CDR1 reads SNHLY; CDR2 reads FYNNEI. For the CDR3, the DNA is TGTGCCAGCAGTTCGTCGACAGGGGGAGGAGAGACCCAGTACTTC. It yields the protein CASSSSTGGGETQYF.

This clone was picked up a small number of times. V and J are TRBV4-1 and TRBJ1-2; TRBD1 is a possible D gene (6 bases). Germline V lookup: CDR1 MGHRA, CDR2 YSYEKL. The CDR3 runs 17 residues. Trimming removed 1 base from V and 1 base from J, with 16 bases in between. The CDR3 sequence: CASSQGRTVGFNYGYTF. CDR3 nucleotides: TGCGCCAGCAGCCAAGGTCGGACAGTTGGATTTAACTATGGCTACACCTTC.

The rearrangement joins TRBV4-1 to TRBJ1-5; D remains ambiguous. Germline values: CDR1 MGHRA, CDR2 YSYEKL. V was shortened by 0 bases and J by 7 bases, with 16 bases between the two germline ends. The CDR3 covers 16 residues. For the CDR3, the DNA is TGCGCCAGCAGCCAAGAGGGTTTGGGAGTAGGGCAGCCCCAGCATTTT. It yields the protein CASSQEGLGVGQPQHF.

The chain combines TRBV15 with TRBJ1-4; 10 positions agree with TRBD1. After removal of 2 bases from V and 5 bases from J, the junction contained 8 bases not matched to a gene. This CDR3 has 17 amino acids. Per the germline V gene, CDR1 is LNHNV and CDR2 is YYDKDF (reference sequence). CDR3 nucleotides: TGTGCCACCAGCAGAACCACGGGACAGGGGCTGAATGAAAAACTGTTTTTT. Its protein is CATSRTTGQGLNEKLFF.

J is TRBJ2-1 and V is TRBV5-1; TRBD1 matches 11 bases. The CDR3 loop spans 14 amino acids. J lost 8 bases, V lost 3 bases, and 4 bases had no gene match. Germline assignment: CDR1 SGHRS and CDR2 YFSETQ. CDR3 residues: CASSSGQGAYEQFF. The CDR3 DNA is TGCGCCAGCAGCTCTGGACAGGGGGCGTATGAGCAGTTCTTC.

The CDR3: CASSQTGQTQYF. The CDR3 nucleotides read TGTGCCAGCAGCCAGACAGGGCAAACGCAGTATTTT. V is TRBV6-5 and J is TRBJ2-3, with 7 nucleotides matching TRBD1. J gave up 9 bases and V 6 bases, and 6 bases lay outside the gene matches. CDR1 is MNHEY and CDR2 is SVGAGI in the germline V gene. The CDR3 covers 12 residues.

This chain connects TRBV3-1 (or the pseudogene TRBV3-2) to TRBJ2-5; 9 nucleotides align to TRBD2. Germline V gene sequence: CDR1 LGHDT, CDR2 YNNKEL (reference sequence). V shed 1 base and J 5 bases; nucleotides not matched to a gene: 11. This CDR3 contains 17 residues. Here the CDR3 reads CASSQARWVAGVETQYF. In DNA form, the CDR3 reads TGTGCCAGCAGCCAAGCGAGATGGGTAGCGGGGGTTGAGACCCAGTACTTC.

The DNA for the CDR3 is TGCGCCAGCAGCCAAGAGAGGGTGGCCCCCTACGAGCAGTACTTC. This gives the protein CASSQERVAPYEQYF. This chain links TRBV4-1 with TRBJ2-7; D is perhaps TRBD2 (5 bases). The CDR3 contains 15 residues. Germline V gene lookup returns CDR1 MGHRA and CDR2 YSYEKL. Trimming pared 0 bases from V and 2 bases from J, leaving 11 bases between.

V and J are TRBV7-8 and TRBJ1-2, with a tentative D call TRBD1 (5 bases). In germline, CDR1 is SGHVS, CDR2 FQNEAQ. The CDR3 spans 14 residues. V lost 5 bases, J lost 4 bases, and 14 bases lay in between. CDR3 coding DNA: TGTGCCAGCAGCCTCGAACAGGATGCCTATGGCTACACCTTC. Protein product: CASSLEQDAYGYTF.